Listed below are T cell receptor beta chains from one sample, sequenced in a study of T cell responses to AZD1222 COVID-19 vaccine. TCRdb's copy holds only in-frame clones and misses some; the assay was immunoSEQ multiplex PCR. The profile shows more than 100,000 clones, around 90% of them singletons. The input for sequencing was peripheral blood, taken on day 0 of AZD1222 vaccination. These TCRs come from an adult in good health. CDR3s include the opening cysteine and the closing phenylalanine or tryptophan. D genes are given only for firm matches. Not every row has a clone size; where given, it reads once, few, many or a size class.

j_gene	v_gene	abundance	d_gene	CDR3aa	CDR3nt
TRBJ1-5	TRBV4-1	.	.	CASSQAFVTPQHF	TGCGCCAGCAGCCAAGCTTTTGTGACGCCCCAGCATTTT
TRBJ1-5	TRBV19	few	TRBD1	CASSKTGGFNQPQHF	TGTGCCAGTAGTAAAACAGGGGGCTTCAATCAGCCCCAGCATTTT
TRBJ1-1	TRBV5-1	.	TRBD1	CASSLGDLPGGTEAFF	TGCGCCAGCAGCTTGGGGGACCTTCCAGGGGGCACTGAAGCTTTCTTT
TRBJ1-6	TRBV4-3	.	.	CASSQVRDSPLHF	TGCGCCAGCAGCCAAGTCAGGGATTCACCCCTCCACTTT
TRBJ2-7	TRBV24-1	.	.	CATSDASREPYEQYF	TGTGCCACCAGTGATGCTTCGAGGGAACCCTACGAGCAGTACTTC
TRBJ2-7	TRBV7-8	.	.	CASSSFGTVKWEQYF	TGTGCCAGCAGCTCCTTCGGGACGGTGAAGTGGGAGCAGTACTTC
TRBJ2-7	TRBV7-9	.	.	CASSLERRGNEQYF	TGTGCCAGCAGCTTAGAGCGGAGGGGGAACGAGCAGTACTTC
TRBJ2-7	TRBV27	.	.	CASSRQLTYEQYF	TGTGCCAGCAGTAGACAGTTGACCTACGAGCAGTACTTC
TRBJ2-4	TRBV4-1	.	.	CASSQGLRGNIQYF	TGCGCCAGCAGCCAGGGACTTCGCGGAAACATTCAGTACTTC
TRBJ1-5	TRBV12-3/TRBV12-4	.	.	CASSSGGSAQHF	TGTGCCAGCAGTTCGGGAGGGTCGGCCCAGCATTTT
TRBJ1-1	TRBV19	.	.	CASSIPAGVPEAFF	TGTGCCAGTAGTATACCGGCCGGGGTGCCTGAAGCTTTCTTT
TRBJ2-7	TRBV30	.	.	CASKSWGSYEQYF	TGTGCCTCCAAAAGCTGGGGGAGCTACGAGCAGTACTTC
TRBJ1-5	TRBV6-5	.	.	CASTTGQLSNQPQHF	TGTGCCAGCACTACGGGACAACTTAGCAATCAGCCCCAGCATTTT
TRBJ2-7	TRBV5-6	few	.	CASTRWPPGEQYF	TGTGCCAGCACCCGGTGGCCCCCGGGTGAGCAGTACTTC
TRBJ2-3	TRBV19	.	TRBD2	CASQSPGLAGGPTDTQYF	TGTGCCAGCCAGTCCCCGGGACTAGCGGGGGGGCCCACAGATACGCAGTATTTT
TRBJ2-1	TRBV5-1	.	TRBD2	CASKRGLAGRNEQFF	TGCGCCAGCAAGAGGGGGCTAGCGGGGCGCAATGAGCAGTTCTTC
TRBJ1-5	TRBV28	.	.	CASSFLKQGRNQPQHF	TGTGCCAGCAGTTTTCTTAAGCAGGGGCGAAATCAGCCCCAGCATTTT
TRBJ1-5	TRBV6-5	.	.	CASSFMESNQPQHF	TGTGCCAGCAGTTTCATGGAAAGCAATCAGCCCCAGCATTTT
TRBJ2-2	TRBV24-1	once	TRBD1	CATSDSPGQGETGELFF	TGTGCCACCAGTGATTCTCCGGGACAGGGGGAAACCGGGGAGCTGTTTTTT
TRBJ1-4	TRBV7-9	.	TRBD1	CASSLVGGNEKLFF	TGTGCCAGCAGCTTAGTAGGGGGCAATGAAAAACTGTTTTTT
TRBJ1-4	TRBV10-3	.	.	CAIGEQGEKLFF	TGTGCCATCGGGGAACAGGGCGAAAAACTGTTTTTT
TRBJ2-7	TRBV24-1	.	.	CATSGESYEQYF	TGTGCCACCAGTGGGGAATCCTACGAGCAGTACTTC
TRBJ2-4	TRBV18	.	.	CASSRDGLGVSIQYF	TGTGCCAGCTCACGGGACGGACTGGGGGTTAGCATTCAGTACTTC
TRBJ1-4	TRBV5-8	.	.	CASSLAGTEEKLFF	TGTGCCAGCAGCTTGGCGGGGACCGAGGAAAAACTGTTTTTT
TRBJ1-6	TRBV18	.	.	CASSPSGAALNNSPLHF	TGTGCCAGCTCACCATCGGGCGCGGCCCTAAATAATTCACCCCTCCACTTT
TRBJ1-1	TRBV24-1	.	TRBD1	CATSEGTGVEAFF	TGTGCCACCAGTGAAGGAACAGGGGTAGAAGCTTTCTTT
TRBJ1-1	TRBV18	.	.	CASSPPSLNTEAFF	TGTGCCAGCTCACCACCTAGTTTGAACACTGAAGCTTTCTTT
TRBJ1-2	TRBV28	once	.	CASSTARSGYTF	TGTGCCAGCAGTACCGCAAGATCGGGCTACACCTTC
TRBJ1-1	TRBV12-3/TRBV12-4	once	.	CASIPGGNTEAFF	TGTGCCAGCATTCCGGGGGGGAACACTGAAGCTTTCTTT
TRBJ2-1	TRBV9	once	.	CASSVPAGGYNEQFF	TGTGCCAGCAGCGTACCGGCAGGGGGGTACAATGAGCAGTTCTTC
TRBJ1-6	TRBV5-6	.	TRBD1	CASSTGGSSYNSPLHF	TGTGCCAGCAGCACAGGGGGCAGCTCCTATAATTCACCCCTCCACTTT
TRBJ1-1	TRBV12-3/TRBV12-4	.	TRBD1	CASEQGLGTEAFF	TGTGCCAGCGAACAGGGGTTGGGCACTGAAGCTTTCTTT
TRBJ2-7	TRBV18	few	TRBD1	CASSLARDREPYEQYF	TGTGCCAGCTCACTTGCACGAGACAGGGAGCCCTACGAGCAGTACTTC
TRBJ2-3	TRBV12-3/TRBV12-4	once	TRBD1	CASTGGADTQYF	TGTGCCAGCACAGGGGGTGCGGATACGCAGTATTTT
TRBJ2-7	TRBV6-5	.	.	CASSSRGRGGSYEQYF	TGTGCCAGCAGTTCCCGTGGGAGGGGGGGCTCCTACGAGCAGTACTTC
TRBJ2-7	TRBV30	.	TRBD1	CAWSVTTGGHEQYF	TGTGCCTGGAGTGTGACGACAGGGGGGCACGAGCAGTACTTC
TRBJ1-4	TRBV6-5	.	.	CASSYQGTGNEKLFF	TGTGCCAGCAGTTACCAAGGGACGGGTAATGAAAAACTGTTTTTT